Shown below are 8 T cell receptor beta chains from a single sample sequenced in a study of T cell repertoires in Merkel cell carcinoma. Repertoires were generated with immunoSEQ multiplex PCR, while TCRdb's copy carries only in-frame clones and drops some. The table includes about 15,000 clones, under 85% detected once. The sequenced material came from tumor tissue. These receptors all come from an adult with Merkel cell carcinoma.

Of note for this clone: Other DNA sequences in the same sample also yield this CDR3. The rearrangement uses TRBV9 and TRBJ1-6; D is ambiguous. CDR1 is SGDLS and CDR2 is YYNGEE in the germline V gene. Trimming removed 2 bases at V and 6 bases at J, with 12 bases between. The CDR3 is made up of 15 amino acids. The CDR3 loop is CASSVLRDFNSPLHF. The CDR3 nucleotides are TGTGCCAGCAGCGTTCTTAGGGATTTTAATTCACCCCTCCACTTT.

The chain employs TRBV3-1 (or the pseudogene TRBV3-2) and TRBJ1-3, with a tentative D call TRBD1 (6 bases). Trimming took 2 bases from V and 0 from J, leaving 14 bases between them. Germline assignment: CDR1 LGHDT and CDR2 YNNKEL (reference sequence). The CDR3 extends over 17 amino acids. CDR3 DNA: TGTGCCAGCAGCCAAAAAAGAAAACAGGGCTCTGGAAACACCATATATTTT. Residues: CASSQKRKQGSGNTIYF.

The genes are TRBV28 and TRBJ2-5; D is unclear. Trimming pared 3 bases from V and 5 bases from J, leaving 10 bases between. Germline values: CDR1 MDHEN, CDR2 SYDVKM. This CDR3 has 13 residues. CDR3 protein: CASSFFLSETQYF. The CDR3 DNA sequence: TGTGCCAGCAGTTTTTTCCTAAGTGAGACCCAGTACTTC.

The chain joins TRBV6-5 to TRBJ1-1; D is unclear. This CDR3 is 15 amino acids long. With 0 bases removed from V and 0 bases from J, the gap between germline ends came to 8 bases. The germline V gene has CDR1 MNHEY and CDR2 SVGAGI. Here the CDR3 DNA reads TGTGCCAGCAGTTACTCGTCAGTCATGAACACTGAAGCTTTCTTT. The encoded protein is CASSYSSVMNTEAFF.

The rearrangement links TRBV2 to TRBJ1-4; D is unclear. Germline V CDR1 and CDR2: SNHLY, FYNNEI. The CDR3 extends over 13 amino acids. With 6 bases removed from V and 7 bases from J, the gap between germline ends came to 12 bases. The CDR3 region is CASSLQRFEKLFF. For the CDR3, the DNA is TGTGCCAGCAGCCTACAGAGGTTTGAAAAACTGTTTTTT.

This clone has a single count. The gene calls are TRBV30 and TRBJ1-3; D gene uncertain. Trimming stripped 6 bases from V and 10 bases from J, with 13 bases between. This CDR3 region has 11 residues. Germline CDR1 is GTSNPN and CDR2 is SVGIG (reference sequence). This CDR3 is CACAGSWTIYF. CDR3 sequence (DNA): TGTGCCTGCGCAGGTAGCTGGACCATATATTTT.

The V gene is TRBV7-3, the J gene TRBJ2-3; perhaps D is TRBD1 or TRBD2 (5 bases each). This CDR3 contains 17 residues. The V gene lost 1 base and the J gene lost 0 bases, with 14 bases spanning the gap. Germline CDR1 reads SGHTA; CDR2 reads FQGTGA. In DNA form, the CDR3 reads TGTGCCAGCAGCTTAAACGGGGCGGCTTCTAGCACAGATACGCAGTATTTT. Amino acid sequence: CASSLNGAASSTDTQYF.

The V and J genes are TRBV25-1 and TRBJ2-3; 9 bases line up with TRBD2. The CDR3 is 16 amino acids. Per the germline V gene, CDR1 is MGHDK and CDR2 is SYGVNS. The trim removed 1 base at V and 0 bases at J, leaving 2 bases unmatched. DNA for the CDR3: TGTGCCAGCAGTGAATTGCTAGCGGGGAGCACAGATACGCAGTATTTT. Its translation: CASSELLAGSTDTQYF.